Here is one T cell receptor beta chain with its context. The V gene's germline CDR1 is GTSNPN and CDR2 SVGIG (reference sequence). This CDR3 is built from 12 residues. The V segment lost 6 bases and the J segment 9 bases; nucleotides outside the gene matches: 3. The data belong to a study of T cells after yellow fever vaccination. TCRdb re-derived calls from the 5' RACE reads in MiXCR, one entry per CDR3 protein. The top ten hold around 17% of the sample, which has around 500,000 distinct CDR3 sequences, about a fifth seen once. The sample consisted of PBMCs, taken 21 days after the first yellow fever vaccination. The V call is TRBV30, the J call TRBJ2-1; 12 nucleotides match TRBD2. The TCR sequence derives from a young man who received the YFV17D yellow fever vaccine. The CDR3 nucleotides read TGTGCCTGTCCGGGACTAGCGGGTGAGCAGTTCTTC. It encodes CACPGLAGEQFF.